Many counts were recorded for the clone carrying this T cell receptor beta chain. With duration under 3 months, ophthalmopathy was active: Clinical Activity Score at least 3, NOSPECS at least 4. This record belongs to a study of T cells in Graves' hyperthyroidism and ophthalmopathy. Study details: The authors collected peripheral blood at initial diagnosis, before any treatment.

The TCR beta CDR3 regions underwent amplification using RNA transcripts as the source. The HTBI primer set was used in a first-round RT-PCR of the TCR CDR3. TCRdb called the multiplex PCR reads again in MiXCR, with one record for every CDR3 protein. The sample shows nearly 600,000 distinct CDR3 sequences, 13% to 15% of them seen only once. Input material: blood. This sequence originates from a woman aged 18-29 years with Graves' ophthalmopathy.

As DNA, the CDR3 is TGTGCCAGCAGCTCCCCCCCTAGCGGCTACGAGCAGTACTTC. The encoded protein is CASSSPPSGYEQYF. The chain links TRBV7-2 to TRBJ2-7; the match to TRBD2 covers 7 bases. The CDR3 runs 14 residues. Germline loops: CDR1 SGHTA, CDR2 FQGNSA. Trimming took 4 bases from V and 3 from J; bases not matched to a gene: 6. The whole variable domain, filled in from reference TRBV7-2 and TRBJ2-7, reads GAGVSQSPSNKVTEKGKDVELRCDPISGHTALYWYRQSLGQGLEFLIYFQGNSAPDKSGLPSDRFSAERTGGSVSTLTIQRTQQEDSAVYLCASSSPPSGYEQYFGPGTRLTVT.